The present T cell receptor beta chain was sequenced within a study of early T cells in non-severe SARS-CoV-2 infection. The overall study: The sequenced material was bulk RNA from unsorted whole blood, and its chains were unpaired.

Study-level results: CD4 and private specificities were missed by VDJdb matching, which favored anti-spike CD8 responses.

The CDR3 runs 13 residues. V was cut by 1 base and J by 7 bases, with 11 bases left in between. Germline CDR1 is SGHTA and CDR2 is FQGNSA. Each single cDNA molecule received a unique molecular identifier. TCRdb re-analysed the 5' RACE reads in MiXCR, keeping a single row per CDR3 protein. The sample holds over 25,000 distinct CDR3 sequences, 4.5% seen once. This clonotype was detected a few times. As yet, its antigen is unknown. Sequencing was performed on whole blood. V usage is TRBV7-2 and J usage is TRBJ2-7, with unresolved D. This sequence originates from an adult who was a healthcare worker with PCR-confirmed SARS-CoV-2 infection or an uninfected control (not recorded which). CDR3 protein: CASSLGPGREQYF. Written as DNA, the CDR3 is TGTGCCAGCAGCTTAGGGCCCGGCCGGGAGCAGTACTTC.